The 19 T cell receptor beta chains given below trace back to one sample, sequenced in a study of beta chain features in type 1 diabetes. Reverse transcription of all isolated RNA meant that expressed TCRB transcripts were sequenced. Profiled with immunoSEQ multiplex PCR; TCRdb holds only in-frame clones, not every one. The sample has under 250,000 clones, 27% seen once. Sequencing used central memory CD4+ T cells from blood. These receptors originate from a man younger than 45 in good health.

This clone was counted a few times. The chain has TRBV7-9 and TRBJ2-6, with a possible D match to TRBD2 (5 bases). This CDR3 has 17 residues. CDR1 and CDR2 from the germline V gene are SEHNR and FQNEAQ (reference sequence). The V gene lost 5 bases and the J gene lost 2 bases, with 16 bases spanning the gap. The CDR3 bases are TGTGCCAGCAGCCCACCTGGCCTCGGGGCTGGGGCCAACGTCCTGACTTTC. Amino acids: CASSPPGLGAGANVLTF.

V gene TRBV4-1 combines with J gene TRBJ2-5; TRBD2 aligns across 16 bases. The CDR3 sequence is 15 residues long. V was clipped by 6 bases and J by 5 bases; unmatched bases: 3. Per germline, CDR1 MGHRA and CDR2 YSYEKL. The CDR3 DNA sequence: TGCGCCAGCAGTCCGGGACTAGCGGGAGGGGAGACCCAGTACTTC. It specifies CASSPGLAGGETQYF.

The V call is TRBV5-4, the J call TRBJ2-6; possible D gene TRBD2, 6 bases. Per germline, CDR1 SGHNT and CDR2 YYREEE (reference sequence). Trimming cost V 4 bases and J 4 bases, with 12 bases left between them. CDR3 length: 15 residues. DNA of the CDR3: TGTGCCAGCAGCCGGACCGCGGGAGGGGCCAACGTCCTGACTTTC. It codes for CASSRTAGGANVLTF.

The rearrangement uses TRBV9 and TRBJ2-3, with 7 bases identical to TRBD2. CDR1 is SGDLS, CDR2 YYNGEE, per germline. Trimming took 0 bases from V and 0 from J; bases not matched to a gene: 4. This CDR3 is 16 amino acids long. The CDR3 coding sequence is TGTGCCAGCAGCGTAGAGGACGGGAGGAGCACAGATACGCAGTATTTT. Translated: CASSVEDGRSTDTQYF. Filled out from reference TRBV9 and TRBJ2-3, the complete variable domain reads DSGVTQTPKHLITATGQRVTLRCSPRSGDLSVYWYQQSLDQGLQFLIQYYNGEERAKGNILERFSAQQFPDLHSELNLSSLELGDSALYFCASSVEDGRSTDTQYFGPGTRLTVL.

The chain is built from TRBV30 and TRBJ1-1; D gene uncertain. This CDR3 has 14 residues. CDR1 and CDR2 from the germline V gene are GTSNPN and SVGIG (reference sequence). Trimming stripped 0 bases from V and 12 bases from J, with 20 bases between. The CDR3 reads CAWSVNVRPQRTFF. The CDR3 DNA follows: TGTGCCTGGAGTGTTAATGTCCGGCCCCAAAGAACTTTCTTT.

The chain couples TRBV30 to TRBJ2-7; D is perhaps TRBD2 (6 bases). Trimming took off 5 bases at V and 6 bases at J, with 11 bases between the two ends. Per germline, CDR1 GTSNPN and CDR2 SVGIG (reference sequence). The CDR3 runs to 11 residues. CDR3 protein: CAWGRQGEQYF. As DNA, the CDR3 is TGTGCCTGGGGGAGGCAGGGCGAGCAGTACTTC.

The J gene is TRBJ2-5, the V gene TRBV7-9; D not resolved. Trimming took off 5 bases at V and 5 bases at J, with 12 bases between the two ends. The CDR3 loop spans 13 amino acids. Germline CDR1 reads SEHNR; CDR2 reads FQNEAQ (reference sequence). The CDR3 spells CASSPLRVETQYF. Written as DNA, the CDR3 is TGTGCCAGCAGCCCGTTAAGGGTTGAGACCCAGTACTTC.

This clone has only a few counts. This chain joins TRBV18 and TRBJ2-1; D possibly matches TRBD1 or TRBD2 (5 bases each). Germline CDR1 reads KGHSH; CDR2 reads LQKENI. The CDR3 spans 15 residues. V lost 2 bases to trimming and J lost 1 base, with 9 bases between them. In DNA form, the CDR3 reads TGTGCCAGCTCACCAGGGGGAGAATCCTACAATGAGCAGTTCTTC. Residues: CASSPGGESYNEQFF.

V usage is TRBV14 and J usage is TRBJ2-1; TRBD2 might be the D (6 bases). This CDR3 has 14 amino acids. Germline CDR1 SGHDN, CDR2 FVKESK. The germline V and J ends were trimmed by 4 bases and 7 bases, with 14 bases remaining between them. The CDR3 is CASSLYSSENEQFF. Here the CDR3 DNA reads TGTGCCAGCAGCCTATATTCTAGCGAAAATGAGCAGTTCTTC.

The chain combines TRBV2 with TRBJ2-2; 7 bases are shared with TRBD1. This CDR3 contains 15 residues. With V trimmed by 4 bases and J by 5 bases, 7 bases remained unmatched. Germline CDR1 and CDR2: SNHLY and FYNNEI. The CDR3: CASSGSGGVTGELFF. As DNA, the CDR3 is TGTGCCAGCAGTGGCTCAGGGGGAGTGACCGGGGAGCTGTTTTTT.

The chain employs TRBV28 and TRBJ2-7, with TRBD2 matching 13 bases. Germline CDR1 reads MDHEN; CDR2 reads SYDVKM. With 8 bases clipped from V and 4 bases from J, the junction kept 5 bases outside the gene matches. This CDR3 contains 14 residues. The CDR3, as DNA: TGTGCCAGCCGGACTAGCGGGAGAAATTACGAGCAGTACTTC. The encoded protein is CASRTSGRNYEQYF.

In this sample, this clone turned up a few times. V usage is TRBV30 and J usage is TRBJ2-5, with 9 bases aligning to TRBD1. The J call may not be correct, given that the DNA end is closer to TRBJ2-7. The V gene's germline CDR1 is GTSNPN and CDR2 SVGIG (reference sequence). The CDR3 is 16 amino acids. The CDR3 coding sequence is TGTGCCTGTGCGAGGGGGACAGGGTACGGCGGCGACGAGCAGTACTTC. Protein sequence: CACARGTGYGGDEQYF.

This clone was observed a handful of times. This rearrangement joins TRBV7-9 to TRBJ1-1; D gene unclear. CDR3 length: 14 residues. Germline assignment: CDR1 SEHNR and CDR2 FQNEAQ (reference sequence). Trimming removed 5 bases at V and 7 bases at J, with 17 bases between. The DNA for the CDR3 is TGTGCCAGCAGCCGTAGGGAAGGCTGGGGTGAAGCTTTCTTT. This translates into CASSRREGWGEAFF.

The rearrangement links TRBV7-9 to TRBJ2-1, with a tentative D call TRBD1 (5 bases). CDR1 and CDR2 from the germline V gene are SEHNR and FQNEAQ (reference sequence). Trimming shortened V by 0 bases and J by 4 bases, and 7 bases separated the two germline ends. The CDR3 contains 14 residues. The CDR3 region is CASSLAKGYNEQFF. Written as DNA, the CDR3 is TGTGCCAGCAGCTTAGCGAAGGGGTACAATGAGCAGTTCTTC.

This clone came up a few times. The chain uses TRBV5-1 and TRBJ2-1, with 7 bases identical to TRBD1. The germline gives CDR1 SGHRS, CDR2 YFSETQ. The CDR3 is 14 residues long. V was pared by 0 bases and J by 5 bases, with 2 bases of the junction left unmatched. The CDR3: CASSLGQGHNEQFF. The CDR3 nucleotides read TGCGCCAGCAGCTTGGGACAGGGACACAATGAGCAGTTCTTC.

The V and J genes are TRBV10-3 and TRBJ2-5; no definite D call. The CDR3 length is 15 residues. From germline, CDR1 is ENHRY and CDR2 SYGVKD. Trimming removed 2 bases at V and 5 bases at J, with 15 bases between. CDR3 sequence reads: CAISETDGEVETQYF. CDR3 sequence (DNA): TGTGCCATCAGTGAGACCGACGGAGAGGTGGAGACCCAGTACTTC.

The V gene is TRBV7-9, the J gene TRBJ2-1; 12 bases align to TRBD2. V dropped 5 bases and J dropped 9; count of bases not matched to a gene: 8. The CDR3 has 15 residues. Germline CDR1 and CDR2: SEHNR and FQNEAQ (reference sequence). DNA of the CDR3: TGTGCCAGCAGCACACTAGCGGGAGGATCCGCTGAGCAGTTCTTC. This sequence encodes CASSTLAGGSAEQFF.

V is TRBV27 and J is TRBJ2-7, with D perhaps assigned TRBD1 or TRBD2 (5 bases each). The V end lost 5 bases, the J end lost 2 bases, and 13 bases lay between the germline ends. Per the germline V gene, CDR1 is MNHEY and CDR2 is SMNVEV (reference sequence). This CDR3 spans 14 amino acids. The CDR3 nucleotides are TGTGCCAGCAGTACTCCCGGGACGCCCTACGAGCAGTACTTC. This codes for CASSTPGTPYEQYF.

The rearrangement links TRBV29-1 to TRBJ2-3; perhaps TRBD1 as D (6 bases). Germline-derived CDR1 and CDR2 are SQVTM and ANQGSEA. Trimming took 5 bases from V and 0 from J, leaving 12 bases between them. This CDR3 spans 14 amino acids. CDR3 amino acids: CSVKRTASTDTQYF. In DNA form, the CDR3 reads TGCAGCGTTAAAAGGACAGCTAGCACAGATACGCAGTATTTT.